This T cell receptor beta chain was sequenced during a study of blood T cell repertoires in COVID-19. Sequencing was performed with immunoSEQ multiplex PCR; in TCRdb, only in-frame clones are kept and a portion is missing. The sample holds a few hundred thousand clones, 80% to 95% seen once. This CDR3 comprises 15 residues. V was pared by 5 bases and J by 4 bases, with 7 bases of the junction left unmatched. CDR1 and CDR2 from the germline V gene are SGHTA and FQGNSA. Sequenced input: peripheral blood. This TCR was sampled from a person under 35 with COVID-19, enrolled during active disease. J is TRBJ1-2 and V is TRBV7-2; 10 bases align to TRBD1. CDR3 nucleotide sequence: TGTGCCAGCAGCGCCGACAGGGGGCGGATCTATGGCTACACCTTC. Residues: CASSADRGRIYGYTF.